The 4 T cell receptor beta chains presented below share a single source sample, sequenced in a study of CD8 T cells in cerebrospinal fluid in Alzheimer's disease. TCRdb re-analyzed the 10x single-cell sequencing reads; it lists each CDR3 protein once, without DNA. This sample's table has approximately 1,500 distinct CDR3 sequences. Material for sequencing was cerebrospinal fluid. Every receptor here comes from a human donor with mild cognitive impairment.

This clonotype is identified as large from frequency. This chain links TRBV7-2 with TRBJ2-1; absent DNA, TCRdb's TRBD2 call cannot be checked. The germline V gene has CDR1 SGHTA and CDR2 FQGNSA. CDR3 length equals 15 residues. The CDR3 spells CASSPRTSGNNEQFF.

In terms of frequency, this clonotype is medium-sized. This chain connects TRBV27 to TRBJ2-3; without DNA, the TCRdb call of TRBD1 cannot be checked. CDR1 MNHEY and CDR2 SMNVEV come from the germline V gene (reference sequence). The CDR3 spans 15 residues. CDR3 protein: CASRTGQGASDTQYF.

The chain uses TRBV12-1 and TRBJ2-1; the D gene TCRdb calls, TRBD2, cannot be checked with no DNA. TRBV12-1 constitutes a pseudogene. This CDR3 spans 18 amino acids. The CDR3 is CASSLGLAGVPSYNEQFF.

Frequency places this clonotype as medium-sized (0.01 to 0.1%). V and J are TRBV12-3 or TRBV12-4 and TRBJ1-1; the D gene TCRdb calls, TRBD1, cannot be checked with no DNA. The CDR3 is 13 residues long. The CDR3: CASSSGPATEAFF.